This T cell receptor beta chain was obtained from a study of blood T cell repertoires in COVID-19. Study details: Material from acute and convalescent COVID-19 was sourced from the United States, Italy and Spain. PBMCs, B-cell-depleted T cells, or T cells were the source of the cDNA or gDNA that made up the material.

Germline assignment: CDR1 MNHEY and CDR2 SMNVEV (reference sequence). Trimming took 2 bases from V and 4 from J, leaving 18 bases between them. The CDR3 extends over 17 amino acids. Per the study methods: Reference gene primer amplification gave nucleated cell count estimates. This table comes from immunoSEQ multiplex PCR, and its TCRdb copy is limited to in-frame clones, with some not included. The V and J calls and clone size were taken over from that table, and D and trimming were inferred from the DNA. Of under 200,000 clones listed, about four fifths are singletons. V gene TRBV27 combines with J gene TRBJ2-1, with D maybe TRBD1 (6 bases). This TCR came from a man aged 65 to 85 with active or convalescent COVID-19. The specimen sequenced was peripheral blood. The chain's CDR3 is CASSLIQGMGVYNEQFF. In nucleotides, the CDR3 is TGTGCCAGCAGTTTAATCCAGGGGATGGGGGTTTACAATGAGCAGTTCTTC.